These 25 T cell receptor beta chains came from one sample sequenced in a study of a mutant IDH1 vaccine in newly diagnosed glioma. This sample's time point: baseline, week 1 (first vaccination visit). This sample's treatment: pre-vaccination baseline after standard-of-care therapy. Profiled with immunoSEQ multiplex PCR; TCRdb holds only in-frame clones, not every one. The profile shows around 50,000 clones, 70% to 90% of them singletons. This specimen was PBMCs, taken from a glioma patient treated with radiotherapy, temozolomide or both. These TCRs come from a man aged 35-49 years with glioma.

The V call is TRBV6-1, the J call TRBJ2-5, with 9 bases that match TRBD2. Germline V lookup: CDR1 MNHNS, CDR2 SASEGT. The J segment lost 5 bases and the V segment lost 6 bases, leaving 10 bases of the junction unmatched. The CDR3 length is 15 residues. CDR3 bases: TGTGCCAGCAGGAGAATTCTAGCGGGGCAGGAGACCCAGTACTTC. As protein: CASRRILAGQETQYF.

The chain joins TRBV19 to TRBJ1-2, with TRBD1 matching over 9 bases. The V and J ends lost 4 bases and 4 bases, in that order; junction bases with no gene match: 7. Germline V gene data show CDR1 as LNHDA and CDR2 as SQIVND (reference sequence). The CDR3 extends over 15 amino acids. This CDR3 reads CASSNRQGVGYGYTF. The CDR3 DNA reads TGTGCCAGTAGTAACCGACAGGGGGTTGGCTATGGCTACACCTTC.

This chain joins TRBV9 and TRBJ1-1; D gene ambiguous. There are 14 residues in the CDR3. V lost 4 bases to trimming and J lost 0 bases, with 10 bases between them. Germline CDR1 SGDLS, CDR2 YYNGEE. CDR3 sequence reads: CASSPETVNTEAFF. CDR3 coding DNA: TGTGCCAGCAGCCCCGAGACCGTGAACACTGAAGCTTTCTTT.

The rearrangement joins TRBV18 to TRBJ2-7; D gene uncertain. This CDR3 region has 14 residues. Germline CDR1 and CDR2: KGHSH and LQKENI. V lost 1 base, J lost 0 bases, and 7 bases lay in between. In DNA, the CDR3 is TGTGCCAGCTCACCACGGCTAAGCTCCTACGAGCAGTACTTC. Protein sequence: CASSPRLSSYEQYF.

The chain carries TRBV28 and TRBJ1-5; D uncertain. CDR1 MDHEN and CDR2 SYDVKM come from the germline V gene. This CDR3 contains 12 residues. V lost 4 bases and J lost 5, with 6 bases in between. CDR3 amino acids: CASSSVDQPQHF. The CDR3 DNA sequence: TGTGCCAGCAGTTCTGTTGATCAGCCCCAGCATTTT.

This rearrangement joins TRBV4-2 to TRBJ2-1, with a possible D match to TRBD2 (6 bases). CDR3 length: 13 amino acids. Trimming took off 1 base at V and 7 bases at J, with 8 bases between the two ends. Germline V gene data show CDR1 as LGHNA and CDR2 as YNFKEQ. CDR3 residues: CASSQASANEQFF. The CDR3, as DNA: TGTGCCAGCAGCCAAGCTAGCGCAAATGAGCAGTTCTTC.

This chain joins TRBV13 and TRBJ2-7, with 8 bases aligning to TRBD2. CDR1 is PRHDT and CDR2 is FYEKMQ in the germline V gene (reference sequence). Trimming at V came to 4 bases and at J to 3 bases, leaving 5 bases not matched to a gene. CDR3 length: 14 residues. In nucleotides, the CDR3 is TGTGCCAGCAGCTCCCAAGCGGGAGTCTACGAGCAGTACTTC. This gives the protein CASSSQAGVYEQYF.

The rearrangement links TRBV4-1 to TRBJ1-5; a possible D gene is TRBD1 (5 bases). Germline V lookup: CDR1 MGHRA, CDR2 YSYEKL. CDR3 size: 16 residues. The V end was cut by 1 base, the J end by 0 bases, with 10 bases between. CDR3 loop: CASSQGGTFSNQPQHF. DNA of the CDR3: TGCGCCAGCAGCCAAGGCGGGACTTTTAGCAATCAGCCCCAGCATTTT.

This clone was seen a few times. The gene calls are TRBV18 and TRBJ1-1, with D perhaps matching TRBD1 (5 bases). V was trimmed by 2 bases and J by 5 bases, leaving 9 bases between them. Germline lookup yields CDR1 KGHSH and CDR2 LQKENI. The CDR3 is 13 amino acids. The CDR3 loop reads CASSPGGRTEAFF. For the CDR3, the DNA is TGTGCCAGCTCACCAGGGGGGAGGACTGAAGCTTTCTTT.

The V gene is TRBV7-9, the J gene TRBJ2-2, with D possibly matching TRBD1 (5 bases). Trimming took off 1 base at V and 2 bases at J, with 11 bases between the two ends. Germline CDR1 is SEHNR and CDR2 is FQNEAQ (reference sequence). This CDR3 has 16 residues. CDR3 sequence: CASSLVQGSNTGELFF. The CDR3 DNA reads as TGTGCCAGCAGCTTAGTGCAGGGATCAAACACCGGGGAGCTGTTTTTT.

V and J are TRBV2 and TRBJ2-2, with 11 nucleotides matching TRBD2. Per germline, CDR1 SNHLY and CDR2 FYNNEI. Trimming cost V 6 bases and J 3 bases; bases outside gene matches: 3. The length of the CDR3 is 15 residues. CDR3 amino acids: CASREGLADTGELFF. CDR3 sequence (DNA): TGTGCCAGCAGGGAGGGACTAGCGGACACCGGGGAGCTGTTTTTT.

The CDR3 loop is CATSARTANYGYTF. The CDR3, as DNA: TGTGCCACCAGTGCCCGGACGGCGAACTATGGCTACACCTTC. The genes are TRBV15 and TRBJ1-2; no definite D call. Germline V gene data show CDR1 as LNHNV and CDR2 as YYDKDF (reference sequence). This CDR3 comprises 14 residues. V lost 6 bases to trimming and J lost 2 bases, with 13 bases between them.

The chain carries TRBV7-2 and TRBJ1-5; D might be TRBD1 (6 bases). CDR3 size: 13 residues. From germline, CDR1 is SGHTA and CDR2 FQGNSA. V shed 6 bases and J shed 7 bases, with 13 bases lying between them. In DNA, the CDR3 is TGTGCCAGCAGTCCTACAGGGAGACAGCCCCAGCATTTT. Protein: CASSPTGRQPQHF.

Details on this clone: The identical CDR3 is also encoded by other nucleotide sequences in the sample. The rearrangement uses TRBV27 and TRBJ1-1; 8 bases map to TRBD1. Trimming cost V 6 bases and J 1 base; bases outside gene matches: 4. CDR1 MNHEY and CDR2 SMNVEV come from the germline V gene (reference sequence). There are 14 residues in the CDR3. This CDR3 reads CASSLGQENTEAFF. The DNA for the CDR3 is TGTGCCAGCAGCCTGGGACAGGAGAACACTGAAGCTTTCTTT.

The rearrangement uses TRBV5-5 and TRBJ2-7; 10 nucleotides align to TRBD2. The V gene's germline CDR1 is SGHKS and CDR2 YYEKEE (reference sequence). The trim removed 3 bases at V and 7 bases at J, leaving 16 bases unmatched. The CDR3 runs 17 residues. CDR3 in DNA: TGTGCCAGCAGCTACCGATGGACTAGCGGAAAGAGGTGGGAGCAGTACTTC. This gives the protein CASSYRWTSGKRWEQYF.

This rearrangement joins TRBV9 to TRBJ2-3; a possible D gene is TRBD2 (5 bases). Trimming took 1 base from V and 1 from J, leaving 7 bases between them. From germline, CDR1 is SGDLS and CDR2 YYNGEE. CDR3 length equals 14 residues. The CDR3 reads CASSVIGGTDTQYF. CDR3 in DNA: TGTGCCAGCAGCGTAATCGGGGGCACAGATACGCAGTATTTT.

J is TRBJ1-3 and V is TRBV1. TRBV1 is an annotated pseudogene. This CDR3 is built from 12 residues. This CDR3 reads CTSSQVGNTIYF. The CDR3 coding sequence is TGCACCAGCAGCCAAGTAGGAAACACCATATATTTT.

The J gene is TRBJ2-7, the V gene TRBV5-1; TRBD1 matches 8 bases. The germline CDR1 and CDR2 sequences are SGHRS and YFSETQ. This CDR3 has 14 amino acids. V gave up 1 base and J gave up 6 bases; unmatched junction bases: 6. The CDR3 is CASSLTGGLGEQYF. The CDR3 DNA sequence: TGCGCCAGCAGCTTGACAGGGGGATTGGGCGAGCAGTACTTC.

The CDR3 is CASRRQQGNYGYTF. CDR3 nucleotides: TGTGCCAGCAGGCGACAACAGGGAAACTATGGCTACACCTTC. The V call is TRBV2, the J call TRBJ1-2, with a possible D match to TRBD1 (6 bases). The length of the CDR3 is 14 residues. Germline lookup yields CDR1 SNHLY and CDR2 FYNNEI. V lost 6 bases and J 2 bases, leaving 13 bases between the germline ends.

The chain employs TRBV29-1 and TRBJ2-3; the D gene is possibly TRBD2 (6 bases). The V gene's germline CDR1 is SQVTM and CDR2 ANQGSEA. Deletions cut 5 bases from V and 0 bases from J, with 12 bases between. The CDR3 covers 14 residues. CDR3 coding DNA: TGCAGCGTTAGGCCGGGACTTAGCACAGATACGCAGTATTTT. Protein product: CSVRPGLSTDTQYF.

CDR3 region: CAISAGGTGELFF. CDR3 nucleotides: TGTGCCATCAGTGCAGGGGGCACCGGGGAGCTGTTTTTT. The chain recombines TRBV10-3 with TRBJ2-2, with 7 nucleotides matching TRBD1. CDR1 and CDR2 (germline): ENHRY, SYGVKD. With V trimmed by 4 bases and J by 4 bases, 0 bases remained unmatched. The CDR3 is 13 residues long.

This chain uses TRBV7-9 with TRBJ1-4, with a tentative D call TRBD1 (5 bases). The CDR3 sequence is 16 residues long. CDR1 and CDR2 from the germline V gene are SEHNR and FQNEAQ (reference sequence). V was pared by 10 bases and J by 0 bases, with 18 bases between. The CDR3 spells CATMGEGYTTNEKLFF. CDR3 DNA sequence: TGTGCCACCATGGGGGAGGGATATACAACTAATGAAAAACTGTTTTTT.

This sequence joins TRBV5-1 and TRBJ1-4, with D unresolved. This CDR3 is built from 13 residues. V gave up 4 bases and J gave up 7 bases, with 11 bases separating them. Per germline, CDR1 SGHRS and CDR2 YFSETQ. For the CDR3, the DNA is TGCGCCAGCAGCCTAATGCCCGGTGAAAAACTGTTTTTT. The encoded protein is CASSLMPGEKLFF.

The chain combines TRBV6-1 with TRBJ2-1; D is undetermined. V lost 2 bases to trimming and J lost 7 bases, with 15 bases between them. Germline V gene lookup returns CDR1 MNHNS and CDR2 SASEGT. The CDR3 runs 15 residues. The CDR3 DNA reads as TGTGCCAGCAGTGAATTCAGTGGGCACGGGAATGAGCAGTTCTTC. It yields the protein CASSEFSGHGNEQFF.

The CDR3 DNA follows: TGTGCCATCAGTGATCTCTCGGGGGAATCAGGAAACACCATATATTTT. Translation gives CAISDLSGESGNTIYF. The V and J genes are TRBV10-3 and TRBJ1-3; D is possibly TRBD1 (5 bases). The CDR3 covers 16 residues. Looked up from germline, CDR1 is ENHRY and CDR2 is SYGVKD. V dropped 3 bases and J dropped 4 bases, with 16 bases sitting between them.